The T cell receptor (beta chain) under discussion was sequenced for a study of cytomegalovirus exposure and HLA in healthy donors. The study, taken as a whole, reports: A later analysis reportedly found that, within productive TCRs, an Asian-associated ancestry cluster had fewer N-insertions than the mean observed across the approximately 670 donors. Some V segments, TRBV6-2 and TRBV6-3 among them, were indistinguishable and were therefore excluded. Common viral pathogens were later found to be apparently linked to several of the most significant clusters.

Amplification used 60 Vbeta primers and 13 Jbeta primers. Data came from immunoSEQ multiplex PCR; TCRdb stores just in-frame clones and leaves some out. The top ten hold under 2% of the sample, which has around 170,000 clones, 80% seen once. On this clone itself: As yet, its antigen is unknown.

CDR3 length equals 13 residues. Germline values: CDR1 SGHAT, CDR2 FQNNGV. V was shortened by 5 bases and J by 3 bases, with 11 bases between the two germline ends. Each donor was nominally healthy when sampled (though unrecorded immune exposures were likely). The chain uses TRBV11-2 and TRBJ2-7, with D possibly being TRBD1 (5 bases). Sample: PBMCs. The sequence was obtained from a woman aged 30 to 39 in good health and CMV-seronegative. This chain's CDR3 is CASSLGTGYEQYF. In nucleotides, the CDR3 is TGTGCCAGCAGCCTAGGTACAGGCTACGAGCAGTACTTC. Together with reference TRBV11-2 and TRBJ2-7, the CDR3 gives the full variable domain: EAGVAQSPRYKIIEKRQSVAFWCNPISGHATLYWYQQILGQGPKLLIQFQNNGVVDDSQLPKDRFSAERLKGVDSTLKIQPAKLEDSAVYLCASSLGTGYEQYFGPGTRLTVT.